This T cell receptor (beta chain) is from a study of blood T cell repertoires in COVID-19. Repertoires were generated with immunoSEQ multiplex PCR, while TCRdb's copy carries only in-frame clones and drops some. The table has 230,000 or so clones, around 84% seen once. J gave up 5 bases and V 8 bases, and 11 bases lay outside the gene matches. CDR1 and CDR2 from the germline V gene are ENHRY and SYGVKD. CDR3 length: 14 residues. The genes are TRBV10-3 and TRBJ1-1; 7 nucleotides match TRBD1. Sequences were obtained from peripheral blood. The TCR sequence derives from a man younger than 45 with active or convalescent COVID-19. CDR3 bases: TGTGCCATCGCTTTAGGAGGGGGCTCGACTGAAGCTTTCTTT. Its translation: CAIALGGGSTEAFF.